This record concerns one T cell receptor beta chain sequence. Antigen specificity is unknown. This specimen comes from a study of graft-versus-host responses after intestinal transplantation. Study at large: Multivisceral, liver-intestinal, or isolated intestinal grafts were transplanted into recipients. Following induction with anti-thymocyte globulin, all recipients were given tacrolimus and steroids for two to four years. General observations from the study: High graft-versus-host to host-versus-graft T cell clonal ratios marked allografts of patients with graft-donor macrochimerism. Recipient bone marrow held GvH clones, some seen earlier in ileum or blood.

This table comes from immunoSEQ multiplex PCR, and its TCRdb copy is limited to in-frame clones, with some not included. This table holds roughly 40,000 clones, roughly nine tenths found once. V gave up 3 bases and J gave up 9 bases; unmatched junction bases: 4. Germline lookup yields CDR1 MNHEY and CDR2 SVGAGI. The length of the CDR3 is 13 residues. This sequence joins TRBV6-5 and TRBJ2-1, with 8 bases identical to TRBD2. This TCR was recovered from a human patient who received an intestinal transplant, so some T cells may come from the graft donor. The material was PBMCs, obtained 267 days after transplant. The chain's CDR3 is CASSYSGGSEQFF. The CDR3 DNA reads TGTGCCAGCAGTTATTCGGGGGGGAGTGAGCAGTTCTTC.